The 27 T cell receptor beta chains in this list originate from one sample, sequenced in a study of regulatory T cells in long-lasting Graves disease. Time point given: persistent/refractory GD, antithyroid drugs over 5 years with positive TRAb. Extracted RNA from PBMCs served as the source of the TCR library. Arm-PCR of CDR3 regions with iRepertoire HTBI primers generated TCR beta libraries. TCRdb recomputed calls from the multiplex PCR reads with MiXCR, one row per CDR3 protein. Of 600,000 to 800,000 distinct CDR3 sequences in the sample, about 32% were seen once. Specimen: peripheral blood mononuclear cells (PBMCs), collected when the disease was refractory, from a patient treated with antithyroid drugs. Receptor source: a female donor with Graves disease.

This clonotype came up many times. This sequence joins TRBV28 and TRBJ1-2; no clear D. CDR1 and CDR2 from the germline V gene are MDHEN and SYDVKM. Trimming took 8 bases from V and 2 from J, leaving 9 bases between them. The CDR3 is 12 residues long. The CDR3, as DNA: TGTGCCAGCGCCACAGTAAACTATGGCTACACCTTC. Translation gives CASATVNYGYTF.

This clonotype was counted many times. The chain combines TRBV6-1 with TRBJ2-7, with a possible D match to TRBD2 (6 bases). The V gene's germline CDR1 is MNHNS and CDR2 SASEGT. The CDR3 sequence is 13 residues long. V dropped 2 bases and J dropped 6 bases, with 11 bases sitting between them. The CDR3 DNA follows: TGTGCCAGCAGTGAATGGGCGGGGCGCGAGCAGTACTTC. This codes for CASSEWAGREQYF.

This clonotype was seen at least ten times. The rearrangement joins TRBV6-9 to TRBJ2-7, with 8 bases that match TRBD1. CDR1 is MNHGY and CDR2 is SVAAGI in the germline V gene. The ends lost 3 bases at V and 2 bases at J; junction bases unmatched: 6. The CDR3 runs 15 residues. The DNA for the CDR3 is TGTGCCAGCAGTTACGGAGACAGGGGAACCTACGAGCAGTACTTC. Translating it yields CASSYGDRGTYEQYF.

The CDR3 sequence: CSATPWAGEGQPQHF. CDR3 nucleotide sequence: TGCAGTGCTACCCCCTGGGCGGGGGAGGGACAGCCCCAGCATTTT. The chain joins TRBV20-1 to TRBJ1-5; a possible D gene is TRBD1 (5 bases). Germline V CDR1 and CDR2: DFQATT, SNEGSKA (reference sequence). The CDR3 has 15 residues. Trimming stripped 4 bases from V and 7 bases from J, with 20 bases between.

This chain uses TRBV7-2 with TRBJ2-7, with TRBD2 matching 8 bases. The V gene's germline CDR1 is SGHTA and CDR2 FQGNSA. Trimming took 5 bases from V and 2 from J; bases not matched to a gene: 5. CDR3 length: 14 residues. The CDR3 loop reads CASSRTSRAYEQYF. CDR3 coding DNA: TGTGCCAGCAGCCGGACTAGCAGGGCCTACGAGCAGTACTTC.

This chain uses TRBV11-2 with TRBJ2-1; D uncertain. The CDR3 has 12 amino acids. Germline V CDR1 and CDR2: SGHAT, FQNNGV. Trimming shortened V by 5 bases and J by 5 bases, and 7 bases separated the two germline ends. CDR3 nucleotide sequence: TGTGCCAGCAGCCCTGTGAACAATGAGCAGTTCTTC. Translated, it gives CASSPVNNEQFF. Full variable domain (missing parts from reference TRBV11-2 and TRBJ2-1): EAGVAQSPRYKIIEKRQSVAFWCNPISGHATLYWYQQILGQGPKLLIQFQNNGVVDDSQLPKDRFSAERLKGVDSTLKIQPAKLEDSAVYLCASSPVNNEQFFGPGTRLTVL.

The chain couples TRBV7-9 to TRBJ1-4, with 9 bases fitting TRBD1. With V trimmed by 1 base and J by 10 bases, 4 bases remained unmatched. This CDR3 region has 14 residues. CDR1 and CDR2 (germline): SEHNR, FQNEAQ (reference sequence). CDR3 protein: CASSLEGQGRKLFF. The CDR3 nucleotides read TGTGCCAGCAGCTTAGAGGGACAGGGACGAAAACTGTTTTTT. The whole variable domain, remainder taken from reference TRBV7-9 and TRBJ1-4, is DTGVSQNPRHKITKRGQNVTFRCDPISEHNRLYWYRQTLGQGPEFLTYFQNEAQLEKSRLLSDRFSAERPKGSFSTLEIQRTEQGDSAMYLCASSLEGQGRKLFFGSGTQLSVL.

The V call is TRBV5-1, the J call TRBJ1-2, with D perhaps matching TRBD1 (6 bases). Germline V lookup: CDR1 SGHRS, CDR2 YFSETQ. The CDR3 spans 13 residues. Trimming left V 4 bases short and J 4 bases short, with 11 bases between. As DNA, the CDR3 is TGCGCCAGCAGCCGGGGACACTCCTATGGCTACACCTTC. This gives the protein CASSRGHSYGYTF.

The chain is built from TRBV6-1 and TRBJ1-3; 8 positions agree with TRBD1. V was clipped by 8 bases and J by 2 bases; unmatched bases: 17. Germline V gene sequence: CDR1 MNHNS, CDR2 SASEGT. The CDR3 is 18 residues long. Here the CDR3 DNA reads TGTGCCAGCGCAAAGGACAGGGTATGGATTTCGACTGGAAACACCATATATTTT. Protein: CASAKDRVWISTGNTIYF.

V usage is TRBV10-3 and J usage is TRBJ1-6; D might be TRBD1 (6 bases). This CDR3 comprises 15 residues. The ends were cut back, 4 bases at V and 5 bases at J, with 12 bases in the middle. Germline V CDR1 and CDR2: ENHRY, SYGVKD. The CDR3 DNA sequence: TGTGCCATCAGTGTCCGGGACAACAATAATTCACCCCTCCACTTT. The encoded protein is CAISVRDNNNSPLHF.

The CDR3 sequence: CASSQIPVVQPQHF. As DNA, the CDR3 is TGTGCCAGCAGCCAAATCCCGGTTGTCCAGCCCCAGCATTTT. The V call is TRBV3-1, the J call TRBJ1-5, with D unresolved. Trimming removed 2 bases at V and 7 bases at J, with 12 bases between. This CDR3 is built from 14 residues. CDR1 is LGHDT and CDR2 is YNNKEL in the germline V gene (reference sequence).

This clonotype was seen a few times. The chain recombines TRBV6-2 or TRBV6-3 with TRBJ1-1; D is perhaps TRBD1 (5 bases). The CDR3 has 15 residues. Per germline, CDR1 MNHEY and CDR2 SVGEGT. V was clipped by 5 bases and J by 2 bases, with 15 bases between them. CDR3 residues: CASSGPRGGNTEAFF. CDR3 coding DNA: TGTGCCAGCAGTGGACCACGTGGGGGTAACACTGAAGCTTTCTTT.

This clonotype was found a few times. This chain uses TRBV7-8 with TRBJ1-5; D gene ambiguous. Trimming took off 4 bases at V and 3 bases at J, with 13 bases between the two ends. The germline gives CDR1 SGHVS, CDR2 FQNEAQ. The CDR3 consists of 15 residues. The CDR3 DNA sequence: TGTGCCAGCAGCTGGCGGGCGGGGTTCAATCAGCCCCAGCATTTT. It specifies CASSWRAGFNQPQHF.

There are a few counts of this clonotype. The J gene is TRBJ1-1, the V gene TRBV9; tentative D call: TRBD1 (5 bases). CDR3 length: 15 amino acids. CDR1 and CDR2 (germline): SGDLS, YYNGEE. V lost 0 bases and J lost 1, with 10 bases in between. CDR3 in amino acids: CASSVGQGKNTEAFF. In DNA form, the CDR3 reads TGTGCCAGCAGCGTAGGCCAGGGAAAGAACACTGAAGCTTTCTTT.

In DNA form, the CDR3 reads TGTGCCAGTAGAAGAGGGACCGGTAACTATGGCTACACCTTC. This sequence encodes CASRRGTGNYGYTF. This sequence joins TRBV19 and TRBJ1-2; D is perhaps TRBD1 (5 bases). The CDR3 is 14 residues long. Trimming pared 6 bases from V and 1 base from J, leaving 12 bases between. Germline CDR1 reads LNHDA; CDR2 reads SQIVND (reference sequence).

Only a few counts were recorded for this clonotype. CDR3 region: CASSLRGTNQPQHF. The CDR3 DNA reads TGTGCCAGCAGTTTAAGGGGGACCAATCAGCCCCAGCATTTT. The V and J genes are TRBV27 and TRBJ1-5; TRBD1 is a possible D gene (6 bases). The length of the CDR3 is 14 residues. Germline loops: CDR1 MNHEY, CDR2 SMNVEV (reference sequence). V lost 2 bases and J 3 bases, leaving 8 bases between the germline ends.

This clonotype was detected a few times. The gene calls are TRBV6-1 and TRBJ1-2; the D is unclear. Trimming removed 0 bases from V and 2 bases from J, with 4 bases in between. CDR3 length: 13 amino acids. Looked up from germline, CDR1 is MNHNS and CDR2 is SASEGT. The CDR3 reads CASSEAQNYGYTF. In DNA form, the CDR3 reads TGTGCCAGCAGTGAAGCTCAGAACTATGGCTACACCTTC.

This clonotype has a count of ten or more. The chain carries TRBV2 and TRBJ1-1; TRBD1 is a possible D gene (5 bases). Per germline, CDR1 SNHLY and CDR2 FYNNEI. The V and J ends lost 6 bases and 1 base respectively, with 9 bases between them. The CDR3 totals 13 residues. CDR3 DNA sequence: TGTGCCAGCAGAGTGGACACGAACACTGAAGCTTTCTTT. Its translation: CASRVDTNTEAFF. The full variable domain, in which reference TRBV2 and TRBJ1-1 provide the parts outside the CDR3, is EPEVTQTPSHQVTQMGQEVILRCVPISNHLYFYWYRQILGQKVEFLVSFYNNEISEKSEIFDDQFSVERPDGSNFTLKIRSTKLEDSAMYFCASRVDTNTEAFFGQGTRLTVV.

In this sample, this clonotype turned up once. The gene calls are TRBV29-1 and TRBJ2-3; D ambiguous. Germline V gives CDR1 SQVTM, CDR2 ANQGSEA. Trimming pared 6 bases from V and 4 bases from J, leaving 14 bases between. This CDR3 contains 13 residues. The CDR3: CSVASPFPDTQYF. The DNA of the CDR3 is TGCAGCGTGGCGTCTCCATTTCCAGATACGCAGTATTTT.

The V call is TRBV6-1, the J call TRBJ2-5; 9 bases are a match to TRBD2. This CDR3 contains 15 residues. V shed 10 bases and J 1 base; nucleotides not matched to a gene: 10. Looked up from germline, CDR1 is MNHNS and CDR2 is SASEGT. CDR3 protein: CATRREGLPQETQYF. The CDR3 DNA sequence: TGTGCCACCAGGCGGGAGGGCCTCCCCCAAGAGACCCAGTACTTC.

At least ten counts were recorded for this clonotype. The rearrangement links TRBV28 to TRBJ1-5; 9 bases align to TRBD1. Per germline, CDR1 MDHEN and CDR2 SYDVKM. J was trimmed by 2 bases and V by 6 bases; bases with no gene match: 5. The CDR3 sequence is 15 residues long. CDR3 DNA sequence: TGTGCCAGCAGCCACAGGGGGCTAGGCAATCAGCCCCAGCATTTT. It yields the protein CASSHRGLGNQPQHF.

This clonotype turned up a few times. V is TRBV2 and J is TRBJ1-3; TRBD1 aligns across 10 bases. Germline values: CDR1 SNHLY, CDR2 FYNNEI. The V segment lost 9 bases and the J segment 0 bases; nucleotides outside the gene matches: 2. The CDR3 length is 14 residues. The DNA for the CDR3 is TGTGCCAGGGGACAGGGGACCTCTGGAAACACCATATATTTT. As protein: CARGQGTSGNTIYF. Looking up the rest from reference TRBV2 and TRBJ1-3 gives the full variable domain: EPEVTQTPSHQVTQMGQEVILRCVPISNHLYFYWYRQILGQKVEFLVSFYNNEISEKSEIFDDQFSVERPDGSNFTLKIRSTKLEDSAMYFCARGQGTSGNTIYFGEGSWLTVV.

This clonotype was counted a few times. This chain uses TRBV9 with TRBJ2-7; the match to TRBD1 covers 7 bases. Germline trimming cut 0 bases from V and 5 bases from J; bases unmatched to any gene: 8. The CDR3 extends over 15 amino acids. Looked up from germline, CDR1 is SGDLS and CDR2 is YYNGEE. For the CDR3, the DNA is TGTGCCAGCAGCGTAGGAGACAGGGTGGGAAACGAGCAGTACTTC. Translating it yields CASSVGDRVGNEQYF. Variable domain in full (rest from reference TRBV9 and TRBJ2-7): DSGVTQTPKHLITATGQRVTLRCSPRSGDLSVYWYQQSLDQGLQFLIQYYNGEERAKGNILERFSAQQFPDLHSELNLSSLELGDSALYFCASSVGDRVGNEQYFGPGTRLTVT.

The chain combines TRBV5-6 with TRBJ1-1, with TRBD1 as a possible D gene (5 bases). The CDR3 totals 15 residues. Germline V lookup: CDR1 SGHDT, CDR2 YYEEEE. Trimming removed 1 base from V and 5 bases from J, with 15 bases in between. This chain's CDR3 is CASSLREQGVTEAFF. CDR3 coding DNA: TGTGCCAGCAGCTTGCGCGAGCAGGGAGTTACTGAAGCTTTCTTT. Using reference TRBV5-6 and TRBJ1-1 for the parts outside the CDR3, the full variable domain is DAGVTQSPTHLIKTRGQQVTLRCSPKSGHDTVSWYQQALGQGPQFIFQYYEEEERQRGNFPDRFSGHQFPNYSSELNVNALLLGDSALYLCASSLREQGVTEAFFGQGTRLTVV.

The chain recombines TRBV7-9 with TRBJ1-1; D remains ambiguous. V lost 5 bases to trimming and J lost 6 bases, with 13 bases between them. Per germline, CDR1 SEHNR and CDR2 FQNEAQ (reference sequence). The CDR3 consists of 13 residues. This CDR3 reads CASSRGSSSEAFF. Here the CDR3 DNA reads TGTGCCAGCAGCCGTGGGAGTTCTTCTGAAGCTTTCTTT.

The V gene is TRBV2, the J gene TRBJ1-2; D remains ambiguous. The germline CDR1 and CDR2 sequences are SNHLY and FYNNEI. The CDR3 contains 14 residues. V gave up 5 bases and J gave up 4 bases, with 14 bases separating them. This chain's CDR3 is CASSPGGSSYGYTF. CDR3 nucleotides: TGTGCCAGCAGTCCGGGAGGTTCAAGCTATGGCTACACCTTC.

On this clonotype itself: A read error may produce the germline difference seen at one junction end. The chain links TRBV12-3 or TRBV12-4 to TRBJ1-2; no clear D gene. The CDR3 totals 11 residues. CDR3 bases: TGTGACAGCAGAGCCACGGAGGGCTACACCTTC. Protein: CDSRATEGYTF.